This T cell receptor beta chain was captured in a study of shared clonotypes between healthy human individuals. In the study overall: Donors consisted of two women and a few men between 18 and 49. Study-level findings and limits: The sole specimen, blood, was sampled, and tissue repertoires likely differ.

It was across several immunoSEQ plates that each subset's genomic DNA was evenly split. Clones were read by immunoSEQ multiplex PCR, and TCRdb kept only the in-frame ones, dropping some. The sample comprises 500,000 to 650,000 clones, around 78% of which are singletons, and 12% rests with the top ten. This CDR3 is 15 amino acids long. The V gene's germline CDR1 is MNHNS and CDR2 SASEGT. The V end was cut by 2 bases, the J end by 6 bases, with 17 bases between. Recent vaccinations or acute infections were absent in the healthy HIV-negative adult donors. Worth noting for this clone: The antigen remains undetermined.

This receptor was obtained from a woman in her forties in good health. Some clones in this sample may be carry-over from other donors' samples. The sequenced sample consisted of PBMCs. The chain has TRBV6-1 and TRBJ2-7; D remains unclear. DNA for the CDR3: TGTGCCAGCAGTGAAATCCCAGACGTTGGCGGCGAGCAGTACTTC. The encoded protein is CASSEIPDVGGEQYF.